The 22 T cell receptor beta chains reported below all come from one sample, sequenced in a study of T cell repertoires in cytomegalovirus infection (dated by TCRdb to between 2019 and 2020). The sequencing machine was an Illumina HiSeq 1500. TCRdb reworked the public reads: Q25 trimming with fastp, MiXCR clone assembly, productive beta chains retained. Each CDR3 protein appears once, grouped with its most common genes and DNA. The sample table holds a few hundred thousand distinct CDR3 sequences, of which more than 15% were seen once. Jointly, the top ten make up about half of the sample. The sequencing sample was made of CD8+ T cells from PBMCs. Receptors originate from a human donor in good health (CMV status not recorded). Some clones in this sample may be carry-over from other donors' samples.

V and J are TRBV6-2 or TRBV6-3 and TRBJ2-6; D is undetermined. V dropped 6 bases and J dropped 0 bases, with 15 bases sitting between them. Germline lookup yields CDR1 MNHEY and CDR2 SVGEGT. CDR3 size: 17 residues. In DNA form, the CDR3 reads TGTGCCAGCAGCCCATTGGGCGGATACTCTGGGGCCAACGTCCTGACTTTC. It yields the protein CASSPLGGYSGANVLTF.

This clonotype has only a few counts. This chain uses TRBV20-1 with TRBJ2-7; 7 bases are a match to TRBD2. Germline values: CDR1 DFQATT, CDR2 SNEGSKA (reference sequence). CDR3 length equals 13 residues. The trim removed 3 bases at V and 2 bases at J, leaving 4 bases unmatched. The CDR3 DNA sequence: TGCAGTGCTAGGCGTGGGGGGGCCTACGAGCAGTACTTC. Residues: CSARRGGAYEQYF.

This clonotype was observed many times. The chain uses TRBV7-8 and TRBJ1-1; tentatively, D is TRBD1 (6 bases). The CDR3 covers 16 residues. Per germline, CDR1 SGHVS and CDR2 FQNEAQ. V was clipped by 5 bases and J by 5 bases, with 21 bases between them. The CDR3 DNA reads TGTGCCAGCAGCCCCTGGAGGTCAGGGGAGGCAACTGAAGCTTTCTTT. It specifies CASSPWRSGEATEAFF.

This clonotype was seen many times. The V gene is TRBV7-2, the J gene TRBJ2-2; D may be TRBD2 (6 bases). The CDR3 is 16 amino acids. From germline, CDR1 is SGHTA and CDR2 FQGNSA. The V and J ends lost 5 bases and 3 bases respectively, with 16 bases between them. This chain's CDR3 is CASSLWGVMDTGELFF. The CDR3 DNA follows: TGTGCCAGCAGCCTATGGGGGGTTATGGACACCGGGGAGCTGTTTTTT.

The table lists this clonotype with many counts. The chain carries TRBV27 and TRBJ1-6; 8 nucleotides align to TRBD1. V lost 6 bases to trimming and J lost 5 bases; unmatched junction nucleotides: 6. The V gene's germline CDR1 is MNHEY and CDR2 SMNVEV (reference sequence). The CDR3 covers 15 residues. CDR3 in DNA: TGTGCCAGCAGCCTAGAGACAGGGGATAATTCACCCCTCCACTTT. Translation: CASSLETGDNSPLHF.

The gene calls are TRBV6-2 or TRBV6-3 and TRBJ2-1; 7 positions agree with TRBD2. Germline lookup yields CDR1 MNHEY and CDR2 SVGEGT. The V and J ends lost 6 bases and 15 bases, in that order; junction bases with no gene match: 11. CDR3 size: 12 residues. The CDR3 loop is CASSDAHRLAFF. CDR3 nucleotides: TGTGCCAGCAGCGATGCACACCGACTAGCGTTCTTC.

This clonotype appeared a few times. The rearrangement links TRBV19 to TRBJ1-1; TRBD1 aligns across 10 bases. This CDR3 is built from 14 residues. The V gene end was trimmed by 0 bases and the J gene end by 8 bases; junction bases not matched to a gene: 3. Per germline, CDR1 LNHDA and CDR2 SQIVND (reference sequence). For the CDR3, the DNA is TGTGCCAGTAGTATAGACCCGGGACAGGGGGAAGCTTTCTTT. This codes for CASSIDPGQGEAFF.

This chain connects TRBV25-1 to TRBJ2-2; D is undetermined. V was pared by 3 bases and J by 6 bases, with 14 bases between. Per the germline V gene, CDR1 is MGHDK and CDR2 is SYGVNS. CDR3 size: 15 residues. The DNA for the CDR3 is TGTGCCAGCAGTGATGAGGCAGCCGGCGCCGGGGAGCTGTTTTTT. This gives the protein CASSDEAAGAGELFF.

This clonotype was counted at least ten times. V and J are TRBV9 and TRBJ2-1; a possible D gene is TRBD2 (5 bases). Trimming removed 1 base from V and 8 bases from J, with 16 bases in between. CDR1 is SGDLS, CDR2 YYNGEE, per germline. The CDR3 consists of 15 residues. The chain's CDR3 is CASSVSGRSSDEQFF. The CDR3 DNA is TGTGCCAGCAGCGTATCTGGCAGAAGTAGCGATGAGCAGTTCTTC.

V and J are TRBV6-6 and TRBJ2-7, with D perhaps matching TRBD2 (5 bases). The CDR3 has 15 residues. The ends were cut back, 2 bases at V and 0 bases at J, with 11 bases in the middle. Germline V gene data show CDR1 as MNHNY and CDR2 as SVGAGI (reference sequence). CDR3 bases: TGTGCCAGCAGTTACGTGTGGACTGGCTCCTACGAGCAGTACTTC. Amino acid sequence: CASSYVWTGSYEQYF.

Here the CDR3 DNA reads TGTGCCAGCAGCGTACAGGGGGCTAGCCTCGAGCAGTACTTC. Protein: CASSVQGASLEQYF. V usage is TRBV12-3 or TRBV12-4 and J usage is TRBJ2-7; 9 bases are a match to TRBD1. This CDR3 has 14 residues. With 6 bases clipped from V and 6 bases from J, the junction kept 9 bases outside the gene matches.

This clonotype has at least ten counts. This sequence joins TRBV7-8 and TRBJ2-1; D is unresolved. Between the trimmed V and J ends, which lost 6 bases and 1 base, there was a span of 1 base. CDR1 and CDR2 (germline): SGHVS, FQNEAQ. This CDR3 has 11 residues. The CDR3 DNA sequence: TGTGCCAGCAGGTCCTACAATGAGCAGTTCTTC. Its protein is CASRSYNEQFF.

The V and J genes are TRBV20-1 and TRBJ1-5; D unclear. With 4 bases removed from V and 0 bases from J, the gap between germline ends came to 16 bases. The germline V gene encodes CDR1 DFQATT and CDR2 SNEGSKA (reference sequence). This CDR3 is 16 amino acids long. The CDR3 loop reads CSATTPQPYSNQPQHF. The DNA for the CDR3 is TGCAGTGCTACTACACCCCAGCCATATAGCAATCAGCCCCAGCATTTT.

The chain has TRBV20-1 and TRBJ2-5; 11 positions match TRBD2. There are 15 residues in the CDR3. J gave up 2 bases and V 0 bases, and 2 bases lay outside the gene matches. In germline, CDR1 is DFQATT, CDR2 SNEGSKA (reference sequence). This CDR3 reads CSARDPSGGQETQYF. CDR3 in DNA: TGCAGTGCTAGAGATCCTAGCGGGGGGCAAGAGACCCAGTACTTC.

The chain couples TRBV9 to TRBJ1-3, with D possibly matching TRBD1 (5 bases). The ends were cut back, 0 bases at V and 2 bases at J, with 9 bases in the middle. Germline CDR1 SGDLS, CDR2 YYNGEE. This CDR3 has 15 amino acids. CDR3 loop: CASSVGSGTGNTIYF. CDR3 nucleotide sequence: TGTGCCAGCAGCGTAGGTTCAGGGACTGGAAACACCATATATTTT.

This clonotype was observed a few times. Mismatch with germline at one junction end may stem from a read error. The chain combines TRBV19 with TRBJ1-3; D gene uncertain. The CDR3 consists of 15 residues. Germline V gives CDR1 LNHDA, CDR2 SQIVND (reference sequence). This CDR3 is CASGIRTISGNTIYF. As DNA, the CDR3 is TGTGCCAGTGGTATAAGGACCATCTCTGGAAACACCATATATTTT.

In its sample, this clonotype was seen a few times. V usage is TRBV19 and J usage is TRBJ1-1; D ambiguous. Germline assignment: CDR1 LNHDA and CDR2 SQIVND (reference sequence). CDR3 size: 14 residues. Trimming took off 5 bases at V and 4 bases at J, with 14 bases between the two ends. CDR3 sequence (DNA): TGTGCCAGTAGTCCCCGGGTGGGCCGCACTGAAGCTTTCTTT. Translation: CASSPRVGRTEAFF.

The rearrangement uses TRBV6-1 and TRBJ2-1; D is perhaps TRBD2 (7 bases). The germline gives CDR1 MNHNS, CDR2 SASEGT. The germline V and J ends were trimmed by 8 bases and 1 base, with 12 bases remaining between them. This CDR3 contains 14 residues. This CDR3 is CASGGGVSYNEQFF. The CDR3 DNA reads TGTGCCAGCGGAGGGGGGGTTTCCTACAATGAGCAGTTCTTC.

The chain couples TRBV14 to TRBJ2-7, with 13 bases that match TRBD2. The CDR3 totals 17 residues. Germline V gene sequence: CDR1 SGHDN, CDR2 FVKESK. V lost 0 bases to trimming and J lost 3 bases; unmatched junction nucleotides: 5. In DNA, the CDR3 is TGTGCCAGCAGCCAAGATGGACTAGCGGGGGACAACTACGAGCAGTACTTC. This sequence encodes CASSQDGLAGDNYEQYF.

CDR3 protein: CASSLVRGPSYNEQFF. CDR3 bases: TGTGCCAGCAGCCTAGTACGGGGACCTTCCTACAATGAGCAGTTCTTC. The V gene is TRBV14, the J gene TRBJ2-1; D is tentatively TRBD1 or TRBD2 (5 bases each). Germline V gene sequence: CDR1 SGHDN, CDR2 FVKESK. The CDR3 runs to 16 residues. With 4 bases removed from V and 1 base from J, the gap between germline ends came to 14 bases. Combining the CDR3 with reference TRBV14 and TRBJ2-1 gives the whole variable domain EAGVTQFPSHSVIEKGQTVTLRCDPISGHDNLYWYRRVMGKEIKFLLHFVKESKQDESGMPNNRFLAERTGGTYSTLKVQPAELEDSGVYFCASSLVRGPSYNEQFFGPGTRLTVL.

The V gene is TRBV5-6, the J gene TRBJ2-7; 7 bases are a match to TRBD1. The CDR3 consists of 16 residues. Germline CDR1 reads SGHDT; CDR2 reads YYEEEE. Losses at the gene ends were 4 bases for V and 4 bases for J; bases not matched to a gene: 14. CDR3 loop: CASSAQGMEYVYEQYF. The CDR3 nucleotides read TGTGCCAGCAGCGCACAGGGGATGGAGTATGTTTACGAGCAGTACTTC.

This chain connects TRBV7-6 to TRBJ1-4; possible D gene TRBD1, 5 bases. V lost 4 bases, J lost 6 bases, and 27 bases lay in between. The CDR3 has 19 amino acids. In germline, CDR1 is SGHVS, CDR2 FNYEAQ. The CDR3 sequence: CASSSYRGDGSGFYEKLFF. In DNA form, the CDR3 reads TGTGCCAGCAGCTCTTATAGAGGGGACGGCAGTGGGTTCTATGAAAAACTGTTTTTT.